Following are 12 T cell receptor beta chains from one sample sequenced in a study of human T cells and chemical hapten exposure. Noted time point: patch test 1, 2 weeks after DPC sensitization. The treatment is: therapeutic diphenylcyclopropenone sensitization with weekly scalp DPC. MiXCR was run by TCRdb on the RACE reads, yielding one entry per CDR3 protein. This sample carries 80,000 to 95,000 distinct CDR3 sequences, about 10% of them seen once, and the ten largest clones take 4% to 5.5%. The sample in question was whole blood, obtained in connection with sensitization to the hapten diphenylcyclopropenone (DPC). These receptors all come from a woman between 45 and 65 years old with alopecia areata. Some clones in this sample may be carry-over from other donors' samples.

This clonotype was counted between two and nine times. CDR3 protein: CASSSTGFETQYF. DNA of the CDR3: TGTGCCAGCAGCTCGACAGGGTTTGAGACCCAGTACTTC. The gene calls are TRBV5-4 and TRBJ2-5; 7 bases are shared with TRBD1. This CDR3 is built from 13 residues. After removal of 3 bases from V and 5 bases from J, the junction contained 4 bases not matched to a gene. The germline V gene encodes CDR1 SGHNT and CDR2 YYREEE (reference sequence). Full variable domain (missing parts from reference TRBV5-4 and TRBJ2-5): ETGVTQSPTHLIKTRGQQVTLRCSSQSGHNTVSWYQQALGQGPQFIFQYYREEENGRGNFPPRFSGLQFPNYSSELNVNALELDDSALYLCASSSTGFETQYFGPGTRLLVL.

This clonotype came up many times. The rearrangement uses TRBV12-3 or TRBV12-4 and TRBJ1-1, with a tentative D call TRBD1 (5 bases). The CDR3 length is 15 residues. V was trimmed by 6 bases and J by 10 bases, leaving 24 bases between them. This chain's CDR3 is CASRGPGGGSPLAFF. The CDR3 nucleotides are TGTGCCAGCAGGGGGCCCGGGGGAGGATCCCCTCTAGCTTTCTTT.

The chain uses TRBV19 and TRBJ2-1; 10 bases align to TRBD2. This CDR3 spans 16 amino acids. Per germline, CDR1 LNHDA and CDR2 SQIVND (reference sequence). Trimming cost V 1 base and J 6 bases; bases outside gene matches: 6. DNA of the CDR3: TGTGCCAGTAGTATAGCCTGGGGACTAGCGAGCAATGAGCAGTTCTTC. Amino acids: CASSIAWGLASNEQFF.

In its sample, this clonotype was seen a few times. The chain carries TRBV14 and TRBJ2-7; D not resolved. Germline-derived CDR1 and CDR2 are SGHDN and FVKESK. The length of the CDR3 is 12 residues. V was trimmed by 3 bases and J by 2 bases, leaving 5 bases between them. The CDR3 coding sequence is TGTGCCAGCAGCCAGGGCACCTACGAGCAGTACTTC. Translating gives CASSQGTYEQYF.

This clonotype was counted a few times. J is TRBJ2-1 and V is TRBV6-2 or TRBV6-3; D not resolved. Germline CDR1 and CDR2: MNHEY and SVGEGT. CDR3 length: 13 amino acids. V lost 4 bases and J lost 6, with 10 bases in between. The CDR3 DNA is TGTGCCAGCAGTTTCCCCTACCGCAATGAGCAGTTCTTC. This translates into CASSFPYRNEQFF.

This clonotype appeared a single time. This chain uses TRBV4-2 with TRBJ2-7, with D tentatively TRBD1 or TRBD2 (6 bases each). The CDR3 contains 14 residues. Germline CDR1 reads LGHNA; CDR2 reads YNFKEQ. Trimming removed 4 bases from V and 3 bases from J, with 13 bases in between. The CDR3 bases are TGTGCCAGCAGCCCCGGAGGAGGGGGCTACGAGCAGTACTTC. Translated, it gives CASSPGGGGYEQYF.

This clonotype was detected many times. The chain employs TRBV29-1 and TRBJ2-7; either TRBD1 or TRBD2 may supply D (6 bases each). V lost 2 bases and J lost 4, with 21 bases in between. The CDR3 covers 16 residues. Germline V gene lookup returns CDR1 SQVTM and CDR2 ANQGSEA. CDR3 sequence (DNA): TGCAGCGTTGAATACGGGGGCCCGCTTGCCTCTTACGAGCAGTACTTC. This codes for CSVEYGGPLASYEQYF.

This clonotype was picked up a small number of times. The chain has TRBV29-1 and TRBJ1-2; unclear D gene. The CDR3 runs to 12 residues. Germline loops: CDR1 SQVTM, CDR2 ANQGSEA. The germline V and J ends were trimmed by 4 bases and 5 bases, with 11 bases remaining between them. The CDR3 reads CSVGQAIYGYTF. CDR3 in DNA: TGCAGCGTTGGTCAGGCGATATATGGCTACACCTTC.

This clonotype has only a few counts. The chain couples TRBV29-1 to TRBJ1-2, with D unresolved. V was shortened by 6 bases and J by 2 bases, with 13 bases between the two germline ends. The V gene's germline CDR1 is SQVTM and CDR2 ANQGSEA. The CDR3 covers 13 residues. This CDR3 is CSVASGNNYGYTF. CDR3 sequence (DNA): TGCAGCGTCGCTTCCGGGAACAACTATGGCTACACCTTC.

V and J are TRBV9 and TRBJ2-7; 8 nucleotides agree with TRBD2. The V and J ends lost 3 bases and 2 bases, in that order; junction bases with no gene match: 7. This CDR3 region has 15 residues. The V gene's germline CDR1 is SGDLS and CDR2 YYNGEE. CDR3 nucleotide sequence: TGTGCCAGCAGCGAAAGTCTAGCGGGTACCTACGAGCAGTACTTC. This encodes CASSESLAGTYEQYF.

The chain links TRBV11-3 to TRBJ1-1; 7 bases fit TRBD1. V was clipped by 3 bases and J by 5 bases; unmatched bases: 3. There are 13 residues in the CDR3. The germline CDR1 and CDR2 sequences are SGHNT and YENEEA. CDR3 nucleotides: TGTGCCAGCAGCTTCCAGGGGGGGACTGAAGCTTTCTTT. Protein sequence: CASSFQGGTEAFF.

The chain joins TRBV3-1 to TRBJ2-3; TRBD2 matches 13 bases. Trimming at V came to 4 bases and at J to 4 bases, leaving 5 bases not matched to a gene. Germline V gene data show CDR1 as LGHDT and CDR2 as YNNKEL (reference sequence). The length of the CDR3 is 16 residues. CDR3 region: CASSLTSGGRPDTQYF. The CDR3 region has the DNA TGTGCCAGCAGCCTGACTAGCGGGGGGCGCCCAGATACGCAGTATTTT.